The sequence of this T cell receptor (beta chain) was determined in a study of early T cells in non-severe SARS-CoV-2 infection. There are many counts of this clonotype. Its antigen is not known. Regarding the study as a whole: The VDJdb matching leaned toward anti-spike CD8 responses and overlooked private and CD4 specificities.

Individual cDNA molecules were tagged with unique molecular identifiers. MiXCR, run by TCRdb on the 5' RACE reads, gives a single entry per CDR3 protein. The sample shows 45,000 to 50,000 distinct CDR3 sequences, 5.6% of them seen only once. The clonotype originates from an adult who was a healthcare worker with PCR-confirmed SARS-CoV-2 infection or an uninfected control (not recorded which). The material sequenced was whole blood.

CDR3 sequence reads: CSVLYSNQPQHF. DNA of the CDR3: TGCAGCGTACTTTATAGCAATCAGCCCCAGCATTTT. The genes are TRBV29-1 and TRBJ1-5; D unresolved. CDR1 and CDR2 from the germline V gene are SQVTM and ANQGSEA. Trimming stripped 6 bases from V and 0 bases from J, with 6 bases between. This CDR3 comprises 12 residues.